This T cell receptor beta chain was recovered during a study of blood T cell repertoires in COVID-19. Whole-study context: Acute and convalescent COVID-19 samples came from the United States, Italy and Spain.

CDR3 length equals 14 residues. Looked up from germline, CDR1 is SGDLS and CDR2 is YYNGEE. With V trimmed by 3 bases and J by 5 bases, 5 bases remained unmatched. Clinical history as reported by participants underpinned cohort assignment. Symptom resolution, clearance, or two negative PCRs marked donors in Cohort 3 as recovered. Assay: immunoSEQ multiplex PCR; the TCRdb copy retains only in-frame clones and omits some. The sample has fewer than 350,000 clones, approximately 88% seen once; the top ten hold approximately 1%. This sequence joins TRBV9 and TRBJ2-3; TRBD2 matches 8 bases. Specimen: PBMCs or T cells enriched from blood (not recorded which). This TCR derives from a woman aged 30 to 39 who had recovered from COVID-19. The CDR3 is CASSAGGRGDTQYF. In nucleotides, the CDR3 is TGTGCCAGCAGCGCGGGGGGGCGTGGAGATACGCAGTATTTT.